This record concerns one TCR beta chain sequence. Antigen specificity is unknown. The data stem from a study of PD-1 blockade in classical Hodgkin lymphoma. Findings and caveats of the study: Newly diagnosed patients had baseline TCR diversity that was reportedly lower than that of healthy donors.

CDR1 SGHVS and CDR2 FQNEAQ come from the germline V gene. The junction had 15 bases not matched to a gene; V was cut back by 5 bases and J by 9 bases. The CDR3 runs to 16 residues. Autologous stem cell transplantation was followed by relapse in every patient, and brentuximab vedotin exposure varied. Sequencing used immunoSEQ multiplex PCR; TCRdb keeps in-frame clones, though not all of them. The table includes 13,000 or so clones, around 75% detected once. The input for sequencing was peripheral blood mononuclear cells (PBMCs), taken at baseline. The sequence came from a human donor with classical Hodgkin lymphoma. The chain combines TRBV7-8 with TRBJ2-1; 8 bases agree with TRBD2. This CDR3 reads CASSRPGSGSAGEQFF. CDR3 coding DNA: TGTGCCAGCAGCCGCCCGGGGAGCGGGAGTGCGGGTGAGCAGTTCTTC.